The 21 T cell receptor beta chains below come from one sample, sequenced in a study of blood T cell repertoires in COVID-19. The assay was immunoSEQ multiplex PCR, and TCRdb's table has in-frame clones only and misses some. This table holds about 180,000 clones, about 82% found once. The sample taken for sequencing was PBMCs or T cells enriched from blood (not recorded which). The receptors come from a woman aged 30 to 39 who had recovered from COVID-19.

V is TRBV5-5 and J is TRBJ1-1; 7 positions agree with TRBD1. The length of the CDR3 is 12 residues. The germline gives CDR1 SGHKS, CDR2 YYEKEE (reference sequence). Trimming took 4 bases from V and 10 from J; bases not matched to a gene: 7. Here the CDR3 DNA reads TGTGCCAGCAGCGAGTCGGAGGGGGCAGCTTTCTTT. Protein product: CASSESEGAAFF. The entire variable domain, with the rest obtained from reference TRBV5-5 and TRBJ1-1, is as follows: DAGVTQSPTHLIKTRGQQVTLRCSPISGHKSVSWYQQVLGQGPQFIFQYYEKEERGRGNFPDRFSARQFPNYSSELNVNALLLGDSALYLCASSESEGAAFFGQGTRLTVV.

The V and J genes are TRBV5-1 and TRBJ2-5; 13 bases map to TRBD2. V shed 5 bases and J 5 bases; nucleotides not matched to a gene: 6. The CDR3 is 15 amino acids. Germline CDR1 reads SGHRS; CDR2 reads YFSETQ. The CDR3 DNA follows: TGCGCCAGCAGGCTGGGGACTAGCGGGAAGGAGACCCAGTACTTC. Protein: CASRLGTSGKETQYF.

V is TRBV6-5 and J is TRBJ2-7; D might be TRBD1 (6 bases). Trimming removed 5 bases at V and 7 bases at J, with 18 bases between. Germline V gives CDR1 MNHEY, CDR2 SVGAGI. The CDR3 contains 14 residues. The CDR3 nucleotides are TGTGCCAGCAGTCGCCGGATCGGGCAGGGGGAGCAGTACTTC. It specifies CASSRRIGQGEQYF.

This rearrangement joins TRBV30 to TRBJ1-5; a weak D match, TRBD1 (6 bases). Between the trimmed V and J ends, which lost 2 bases and 2 bases, there was a span of 10 bases. CDR1 is GTSNPN and CDR2 is SVGIG in the germline V gene (reference sequence). The CDR3 sequence is 14 residues long. The CDR3 bases are TGTGCCTGGAGTAGGGGGATTGGCAATCAGCCCCAGCATTTT. Its translation is CAWSRGIGNQPQHF.

This clone was picked up a small number of times. The chain couples TRBV5-6 to TRBJ2-7; D not resolved. This CDR3 has 12 amino acids. Trimming took off 2 bases at V and 0 bases at J, with 3 bases between the two ends. Germline CDR1 reads SGHDT; CDR2 reads YYEEEE. The CDR3 nucleotides are TGTGCCAGCAGCTTTAACTCCTACGAGCAGTACTTC. Translated: CASSFNSYEQYF.

This chain links TRBV27 with TRBJ2-7; 9 bases are a match to TRBD2. The V gene end was trimmed by 5 bases and the J gene end by 3 bases; junction bases not matched to a gene: 8. CDR1 is MNHEY and CDR2 is SMNVEV in the germline V gene (reference sequence). This CDR3 comprises 15 residues. The CDR3 DNA is TGTGCCAGCAGTCACCGGACTAGCGAATTCTACGAGCAGTACTTC. Translated, it gives CASSHRTSEFYEQYF.

CDR3 in DNA: TGTGCCATCAGTGTAGATCGGAACACTGAAGCTTTCTTT. Translating it yields CAISVDRNTEAFF. The gene calls are TRBV10-3 and TRBJ1-1, with D uncertain. Deletions cut 4 bases from V and 1 base from J, with 7 bases between. The CDR3 covers 13 residues. Germline V CDR1 and CDR2: ENHRY, SYGVKD.

CDR3 amino acids: CASSHWTGENTEAFF. The CDR3 nucleotides are TGTGCCAGCAGCCATTGGACGGGGGAGAACACTGAAGCTTTCTTT. The V call is TRBV5-4, the J call TRBJ1-1; D may be TRBD1 (5 bases). The length of the CDR3 is 15 residues. V lost 4 bases, J lost 1 base, and 14 bases lay in between. CDR1 SGHNT and CDR2 YYREEE come from the germline V gene (reference sequence).

The chain couples TRBV5-1 to TRBJ1-2, with 7 bases matching TRBD1. Trimming at V came to 0 bases and at J to 6 bases, leaving 5 bases not matched to a gene. Germline CDR1 is SGHRS and CDR2 is YFSETQ. This CDR3 region has 14 residues. CDR3 sequence reads: CASSLAGTDNGYTF. DNA of the CDR3: TGCGCCAGCAGCTTGGCCGGGACAGACAATGGCTACACCTTC.

The chain combines TRBV18 with TRBJ2-7; D is unclear. CDR1 and CDR2 (germline): KGHSH, LQKENI. CDR3 length equals 16 residues. Trimming pared 3 bases from V and 3 bases from J, leaving 18 bases between. CDR3 sequence reads: CASSPSTPGNHYEQYF. The CDR3 DNA sequence: TGTGCCAGCTCACCCTCGACGCCAGGTAATCACTACGAGCAGTACTTC.

This chain joins TRBV3-1 (or the pseudogene TRBV3-2) and TRBJ1-1; D not resolved. The CDR3 is 16 amino acids. Germline-derived CDR1 and CDR2 are LGHDT and YNNKEL (reference sequence). Deletions cut 4 bases from V and 5 bases from J, with 20 bases between. For the CDR3, the DNA is TGTGCCAGCAGCCGCGGGCCGGGCCGTTTCGTGACTGAAGCTTTCTTT. Translation: CASSRGPGRFVTEAFF.

V usage is TRBV19 and J usage is TRBJ2-5, with 12 bases that match TRBD2. This CDR3 region has 14 residues. V lost 3 bases to trimming and J lost 4 bases; unmatched junction nucleotides: 0. Germline V lookup: CDR1 LNHDA, CDR2 SQIVND (reference sequence). The CDR3 nucleotides read TGTGCCAGTAGTATGGGACTAGCGGGAGAGACCCAGTACTTC. This sequence encodes CASSMGLAGETQYF.

As DNA, the CDR3 is TGTGCCAGCAGTGAATGGCAGAACAATGAGCAGTTCTTC. As protein: CASSEWQNNEQFF. The rearrangement uses TRBV2 and TRBJ2-1; no firm D call. In germline, CDR1 is SNHLY, CDR2 FYNNEI. The CDR3 is 13 residues long. V lost 2 bases, J lost 5 bases, and 7 bases lay in between.

The rearrangement uses TRBV29-1 and TRBJ2-7; D is uncertain. CDR3 length: 10 residues. Germline V gene data show CDR1 as SQVTM and CDR2 as ANQGSEA. The germline V and J ends were trimmed by 4 bases and 3 bases, with 4 bases remaining between them. CDR3 DNA: TGCAGCGTTGTCCACTACGAGCAGTACTTC. Residues: CSVVHYEQYF.

This rearrangement joins TRBV28 to TRBJ1-2, with TRBD1 matching over 8 bases. The CDR3 loop spans 14 amino acids. Trimming took 7 bases from V and 5 from J; bases not matched to a gene: 9. The V gene's germline CDR1 is MDHEN and CDR2 SYDVKM. The CDR3 sequence is CASTPGQGYYGYTF. The CDR3 nucleotides are TGTGCCAGCACCCCCGGACAGGGATATTATGGCTACACCTTC.

The chain recombines TRBV27 with TRBJ2-7; 7 nucleotides align to TRBD1. V was clipped by 6 bases and J by 2 bases; unmatched bases: 4. Germline V gene sequence: CDR1 MNHEY, CDR2 SMNVEV (reference sequence). The CDR3 is 13 residues long. The CDR3 region is CASSYDRAYEQYF. In DNA form, the CDR3 reads TGTGCCAGCAGCTATGACAGGGCCTACGAGCAGTACTTC.

The chain has TRBV7-3 and TRBJ2-2, with 9 nucleotides matching TRBD1. V shed 5 bases and J 4 bases; nucleotides not matched to a gene: 14. Per the germline V gene, CDR1 is SGHTA and CDR2 is FQGTGA. The CDR3 has 18 residues. The CDR3 here is CASSPLDRGGAATGELFF. The CDR3 nucleotides read TGTGCCAGCAGCCCCTTGGACAGGGGCGGAGCGGCCACCGGGGAGCTGTTTTTT.

This clone was counted a single time. V is TRBV27 and J is TRBJ2-7; the D gene is possibly TRBD2 (6 bases). Germline loops: CDR1 MNHEY, CDR2 SMNVEV (reference sequence). Trimming stripped 5 bases from V and 5 bases from J, with 22 bases between. CDR3 length: 16 amino acids. CDR3 protein: CASSPAMGEVIHEQYF. In DNA form, the CDR3 reads TGTGCCAGCAGTCCTGCTATGGGGGAGGTCATCCACGAGCAGTACTTC.

There are a few counts of this clone. This chain joins TRBV19 and TRBJ2-7; no reliable D call. The CDR3 has 12 residues. Germline V CDR1 and CDR2: LNHDA, SQIVND (reference sequence). V lost 6 bases and J 6 bases, leaving 12 bases between the germline ends. The CDR3 DNA is TGTGCCAGTAGGGCAGGCCTACGCGAGCAGTACTTC. This encodes CASRAGLREQYF.

The V and J genes are TRBV12-5 and TRBJ2-3; 8 bases map to TRBD1. The V gene's germline CDR1 is LGHNT and CDR2 FRNRAP. The J segment lost 2 bases and the V segment lost 9 bases, leaving 7 bases of the junction unmatched. This CDR3 contains 14 residues. CDR3 residues: CAREWDRYTDTQYF. The DNA of the CDR3 is TGTGCTAGGGAATGGGACAGGTACACAGATACGCAGTATTTT.

This chain connects TRBV28 to TRBJ2-7, with TRBD1 matching 10 bases. From germline, CDR1 is MDHEN and CDR2 SYDVKM. V shed 0 bases and J 5 bases; nucleotides not matched to a gene: 16. CDR3 length equals 19 residues. CDR3 coding DNA: TGTGCCAGCAGTTTATGCTGGGACAGGGGCCCTCGCTTATGCCACGAGCAGTACTTC. Amino acid sequence: CASSLCWDRGPRLCHEQYF.